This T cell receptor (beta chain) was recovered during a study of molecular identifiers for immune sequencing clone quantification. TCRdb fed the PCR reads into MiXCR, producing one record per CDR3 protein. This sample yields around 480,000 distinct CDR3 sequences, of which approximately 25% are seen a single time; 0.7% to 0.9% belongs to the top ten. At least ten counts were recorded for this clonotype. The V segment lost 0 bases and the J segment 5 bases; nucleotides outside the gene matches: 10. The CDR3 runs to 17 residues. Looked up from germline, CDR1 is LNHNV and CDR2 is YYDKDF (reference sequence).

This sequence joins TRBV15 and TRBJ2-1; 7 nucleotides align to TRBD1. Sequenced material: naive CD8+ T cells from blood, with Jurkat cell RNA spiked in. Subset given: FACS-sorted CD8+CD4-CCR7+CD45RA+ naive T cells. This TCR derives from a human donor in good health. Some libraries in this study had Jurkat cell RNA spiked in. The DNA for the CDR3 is TGTGCCACCAGCAGAGACCCCTGGCAGGACAGGAACAATGAGCAGTTCTTC. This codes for CATSRDPWQDRNNEQFF. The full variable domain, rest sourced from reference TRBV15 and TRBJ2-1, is DAMVIQNPRYQVTQFGKPVTLSCSQTLNHNVMYWYQQKSSQAPKLLFHYYDKDFNNEADTPDNFQSRRPNTSFCFLDIRSPGLGDTAMYLCATSRDPWQDRNNEQFFGPGTRLTVL.